This entry describes one T cell receptor (beta chain). Its specificity is unknown. Here immunoSEQ multiplex PCR was the method, and the copy in TCRdb shows in-frame clones only, minus some. The repertoire holds tens of thousands of clones, with 75% to 90% as singletons. V shed 4 bases, J shed 4 bases, and the junction held 9 bases outside the gene matches. Germline CDR1 reads MGHRA; CDR2 reads YSYEKL. The length of the CDR3 is 19 residues. The data belong to a study of a mutant IDH1 vaccine in newly diagnosed glioma. On the study more broadly: Pretreatment consisted of radiotherapy, temozolomide, or both, with most receiving both. The study held visit V12 at week 35 and visit V13 at week 47.

Time point in this sample: week 47, end of study. Vaccinated patients received 300 ug of mutant IDH1 20-mer peptide per dose, with topical imiquimod. Administration of eight vaccinations to patients took place in weeks 1, 3, 5, 7, 11, 15, 19, 23. Study findings and constraints: Patients showed vaccine-induced immune responses at a rate of approximately 93%.

The sample consisted of PBMCs, taken from a glioma patient whose treatment included an IDH1 peptide vaccine. The chain employs TRBV4-1 and TRBJ2-2; 16 bases are a match to TRBD2. The source is a man aged 40-50 years with glioma. CDR3 loop: CASSPLGTSGGAGTGELFF. The CDR3 DNA is TGCGCCAGCAGCCCCCTAGGGACTAGCGGGGGGGCGGGCACCGGGGAGCTGTTTTTT.